A selection of T cell receptor beta chains follows, all from one sample in a study of blood T cell repertoires in COVID-19. Profiling relied on immunoSEQ multiplex PCR, and the TCRdb table lists in-frame clones only, not all of them. This repertoire shows tens of thousands of clones, about 88% found once; its top ten account for roughly an eighth. Sequenced sample: peripheral blood. The receptor source for this set is a human donor in a cohort sampled during active COVID-19. Both conserved end residues are part of each CDR3. D genes are given only for firm matches. Rows may omit the clone size; those that give it use once, few, many or a size class.

- | TRBJ1-1 | TRBV29-1 | - | CSVEDSLDTEAFF | TGCAGCGTCGAGGACAGTTTGGACACTGAAGCTTTCTTT
- | TRBJ1-5 | TRBV9 | few | CASSVGGWDQPQHF | TGTGCCAGCAGCGTAGGAGGGTGGGATCAGCCCCAGCATTTT
TRBD2 | TRBJ2-7 | TRBV19 | - | CASSLLVAGGIYEQYF | TGTGCCAGTAGTCTCCTAGTAGCGGGAGGGATATACGAGCAGTACTTC
- | TRBJ2-3 | TRBV7-2 | - | CASSLVLPPGTDTQYF | TGTGCCAGCAGCTTAGTATTGCCGCCGGGGACAGATACGCAGTATTTT
TRBD1 | TRBJ1-4 | TRBV2 | - | CASSPGTGIFSNEKLFF | TGTGCCAGCAGTCCCGGGACAGGGATCTTCTCTAATGAAAAACTGTTTTTT
TRBD2 | TRBJ2-2 | TRBV4-1 | few | CASSPWTSGNTGELFF | TGCGCCAGCAGTCCGTGGACTAGCGGGAACACCGGGGAGCTGTTTTTT
TRBD2 | TRBJ2-3 | TRBV5-3 | - | CARSLLTSGTVDTQYF | TGTGCCAGAAGCTTATTGACTAGCGGGACGGTAGATACGCAGTATTTT
- | TRBJ1-1 | TRBV28 | - | CASSPTRAEAFF | TGTGCCAGCAGTCCGACTCGGGCTGAAGCTTTCTTT
TRBD1 | TRBJ1-5 | TRBV30 | - | CAWRQGDWNQPQHF | TGTGCCTGGAGACAGGGGGATTGGAATCAGCCCCAGCATTTT
TRBD1 | TRBJ2-7 | TRBV7-2 | - | CASSINPGQGYEQYF | TGTGCCAGCAGCATAAATCCGGGACAGGGCTACGAGCAGTACTTC
TRBD1 | TRBJ2-7 | TRBV6-2/TRBV6-3 | - | CASSYSGTGSYEQYF | TGTGCCAGCAGTTACTCAGGGACAGGGTCGTACGAGCAGTACTTC
- | TRBJ2-3 | TRBV24-1 | - | CATSDSEDTQYF | TGTGCCACCAGTGATTCCGAGGATACGCAGTATTTT
- | TRBJ2-3 | TRBV20-1 | - | CSASRTDTQYF | TGCAGTGCTAGTCGGACAGATACGCAGTATTTT
- | TRBJ2-1 | TRBV19 | - | CASSIDTSSSTQFF | TGTGCCAGTAGTATAGATACCAGTTCCAGTACCCAGTTCTTC
- | TRBJ2-1 | TRBV3-1/TRBV3-2 | - | CASSQDDGAEQFF | TGTGCCAGCAGCCAAGATGATGGGGCTGAGCAGTTCTTC
- | TRBJ2-1 | TRBV24-1 | - | CATSYGTSNEQFF | TGTGCCACCAGTTACGGGACTTCTAATGAGCAGTTCTTC
- | TRBJ1-2 | TRBV28 | few | CASSLQVRGYTF | TGTGCCAGCAGTTTACAGGTTCGAGGCTACACCTTC
TRBD2 | TRBJ2-5 | TRBV28 | - | CASRPGLAQETQYF | TGTGCCAGCAGGCCGGGACTAGCGCAAGAGACCCAGTACTTC
- | TRBJ2-3 | TRBV24-1 | - | CATSDPRGTDTQYF | TGTGCCACCAGTGATCCACGGGGTACAGATACGCAGTATTTT
- | TRBJ1-1 | TRBV29-1 | - | CSVLTSRGHFTEAFF | TGCAGCGTTCTAACATCCCGGGGACACTTCACTGAAGCTTTCTTT
TRBD2 | TRBJ2-1 | TRBV9 | - | CASSVSSGGSSYNEQFF | TGTGCCAGCAGCGTCTCTAGCGGGGGGAGCTCCTACAATGAGCAGTTCTTC
- | TRBJ2-1 | TRBV6-2/TRBV6-3 | - | CASSRGGAGASSYNEQFF | TGTGCCAGCAGCCGAGGGGGGGCGGGAGCAAGCTCCTACAATGAGCAGTTCTTC
- | TRBJ1-1 | TRBV19 | - | CASSITGANTEAFF | TGTGCCAGTAGTATTACAGGAGCGAACACTGAAGCTTTCTTT